This record concerns one T cell receptor beta chain sequence. This sample is part of a study of cytomegalovirus exposure and HLA in healthy donors. In the PCR, 60 Vbeta and 13 Jbeta primers were used. Assay used: immunoSEQ multiplex PCR; TCRdb lists only in-frame clones, some missing. The sample includes some 150,000 clones, around 78% of them seen just once. This CDR3 spans 15 amino acids. The V end lost 5 bases, the J end lost 0 bases, and 13 bases lay between the germline ends. Germline V lookup: CDR1 MNHEY, CDR2 SVGAGI. The chain joins TRBV6-5 to TRBJ1-2, with D unclear. The receptor was derived from a woman in her twenties or thirties in good health and CMV-seropositive. The specimen was PBMCs. The DNA for the CDR3 is TGTGCCAGCAGTCCCGCAGCGGGTGCTAACTATGGCTACACCTTC. This gives the protein CASSPAAGANYGYTF.